This T cell receptor (beta chain) was captured in a study of PD-1 blockade in classical Hodgkin lymphoma. Data came from immunoSEQ multiplex PCR; TCRdb stores just in-frame clones and leaves some out. Seen here are around 21,000 clones, over 70% observed once, and the top ten hold about a fifth. V gave up 0 bases and J gave up 1 base, with 8 bases separating them. Germline CDR1 and CDR2: SGHNT and YYREEE (reference sequence). This CDR3 is built from 14 residues. Relapse was seen in all patients after autologous stem cell transplantation, and brentuximab vedotin exposure was variable. The source of this sequence is a human donor with classical Hodgkin lymphoma. The sample here was peripheral blood mononuclear cells (PBMCs), taken at baseline. The chain recombines TRBV5-4 with TRBJ2-7; unclear D gene. DNA of the CDR3: TGTGCCAGCAGCTTGGCTCGCAGTTCCTACGAGCAGTACTTC. Translated, it gives CASSLARSSYEQYF.